This TCR beta chain was retrieved from a study of blood T cell repertoires in COVID-19. For the study at large: Specimens from acute and convalescent COVID-19 originated in the United States, Italy and Spain. Nucleic acid was either cDNA or gDNA, and it came from T cells, B-cell-depleted T cells, or PBMCs.

The germline CDR1 and CDR2 sequences are SEHNR and FQNEAQ (reference sequence). V shed 5 bases, J shed 0 bases, and the junction held 9 bases outside the gene matches. CDR3 length: 19 amino acids. As handled by the study authors: Using reference gene primer amplification, nucleated cell counts were estimated. Only in-frame clones appear in the TCRdb table, and some are missing; sequencing was by immunoSEQ multiplex PCR. That table is the source of V, J and clone size, and D and trimming were worked out from the DNA. The sample lists 50,000 to 75,000 clones, more than 70% occurring once. The genes are TRBV7-9 and TRBJ2-1; TRBD2 matches 14 bases. This receptor was identified in a man aged 55 to 70 with acute or convalescent COVID-19. The sample consisted of peripheral blood. The CDR3, as DNA: TGTGCCAGCAGCCCCCTGACTAGCGGGGGGGTGAGCTCCTACAATGAGCAGTTCTTC. Translating it yields CASSPLTSGGVSSYNEQFF.